Listed here are 14 T cell receptor beta chains from one sample, sequenced in a study of human T cells and chemical hapten exposure. Documented time point: pre-sensitization, week 0. Indicated treatment: therapeutic diphenylcyclopropenone sensitization with weekly scalp DPC. TCRdb re-called the RACE reads with MiXCR, one entry per CDR3 protein. Of 380,000 or so distinct CDR3 sequences in the sample, approximately 5.8% were seen once. The starting material was whole blood, obtained in connection with sensitization to the hapten diphenylcyclopropenone (DPC). These receptors were collected from a woman between 18 and 30 years old with alopecia areata. Some clones in this sample may be carry-over from other donors' samples.

This clonotype occurred many times. The chain couples TRBV20-1 to TRBJ2-3; D may be TRBD1 or TRBD2 (5 bases each). CDR3 size: 13 residues. Trimming removed 8 bases from V and 1 base from J, with 13 bases in between. The V gene's germline CDR1 is DFQATT and CDR2 SNEGSKA (reference sequence). The CDR3 reads CSPLGEGTDTQYF. The CDR3 bases are TGCAGTCCCTTGGGGGAAGGCACAGATACGCAGTATTTT.

This clonotype was found a few times. This sequence joins TRBV20-1 and TRBJ1-4; D unresolved. V shed 5 bases and J shed 3 bases, with 10 bases lying between them. The CDR3 length is 13 residues. Looked up from germline, CDR1 is DFQATT and CDR2 is SNEGSKA (reference sequence). CDR3 bases: TGCAGTGCTTTCACGGGGTCTAATGAAAAACTGTTTTTT. This translates into CSAFTGSNEKLFF.

This clonotype appeared many times. The chain uses TRBV7-2 and TRBJ2-2, with D maybe TRBD1 (6 bases). Germline loops: CDR1 SGHTA, CDR2 FQGNSA. CDR3 size: 14 residues. The V and J ends lost 2 bases and 4 bases respectively, with 8 bases between them. The CDR3 is CASSLRGGTGELFF. The CDR3 DNA follows: TGTGCCAGCAGCTTAAGAGGGGGCACCGGGGAGCTGTTTTTT.

CDR3 coding DNA: TGTGCCAGCAGTTATGACAGGGGACGGTATGAAAAACTGTTTTTT. It translates to CASSYDRGRYEKLFF. The V and J genes are TRBV6-6 and TRBJ1-4, with 8 nucleotides matching TRBD1. Germline CDR1 and CDR2: MNHNY and SVGAGI (reference sequence). After removal of 3 bases from V and 6 bases from J, the junction contained 6 bases not matched to a gene. The CDR3 runs to 15 residues.

Here the CDR3 DNA reads TGTGCCAGCTGCCTAATAGGGGAGGAAGTAGAAAAACTGTTTTTT. This sequence encodes CASCLIGEEVEKLFF. The chain uses TRBV19 and TRBJ1-4; perhaps TRBD1 as D (5 bases). This CDR3 is built from 15 residues. Trimming removed 9 bases from V and 8 bases from J, with 22 bases in between. Germline CDR1 LNHDA, CDR2 SQIVND (reference sequence).

CDR3 loop: CATGARDNEQFF. CDR3 sequence (DNA): TGTGCGACTGGGGCCCGGGACAATGAGCAGTTCTTC. The V and J genes are TRBV5-4 and TRBJ2-1, with a weak D call TRBD1 (5 bases). This CDR3 has 12 residues. The germline gives CDR1 SGHNT, CDR2 YYREEE (reference sequence). The complete variable domain, with remaining parts taken from reference TRBV5-4 and TRBJ2-1, reads ETGVTQSPTHLIKTRGQQVTLRCSSQSGHNTVSWYQQALGQGPQFIFQYYREEENGRGNFPPRFSGLQFPNYSSELNVNALELDDSALYLCATGARDNEQFFGPGTRLTVL.

This clonotype has at least ten counts. The V and J genes are TRBV6-2 or TRBV6-3 and TRBJ2-3, with a weak D call TRBD2 (6 bases). Trimming shortened V by 2 bases and J by 3 bases, and 30 bases separated the two germline ends. From germline, CDR1 is MNHEY and CDR2 SVGEGT. The CDR3 spans 21 residues. The CDR3 is CASSYSLGATTAAGPTDTQYF. The CDR3 DNA sequence: TGTGCCAGCAGTTACAGCCTCGGCGCAACCACAGCGGCGGGACCGACAGATACGCAGTATTTT.

The V and J genes are TRBV6-5 and TRBJ1-4, with 10 nucleotides matching TRBD1. The CDR3 length is 16 residues. The V segment lost 4 bases and the J segment 7 bases; nucleotides outside the gene matches: 9. In germline, CDR1 is MNHEY, CDR2 SVGAGI. This CDR3 is CASSSDRGPGREKLFF. In DNA, the CDR3 is TGTGCCAGCAGTTCTGACAGGGGGCCTGGACGTGAAAAACTGTTTTTT.

This clonotype was counted a few times. The rearrangement uses TRBV5-1 and TRBJ2-5; TRBD1 matches 7 bases. Germline CDR1 is SGHRS and CDR2 is YFSETQ. The V gene end was trimmed by 3 bases and the J gene end by 7 bases; junction bases not matched to a gene: 9. The CDR3 loop spans 14 amino acids. The CDR3 loop is CASSSGTEFVTQYF. CDR3 in DNA: TGCGCCAGCAGCTCCGGGACAGAATTCGTGACCCAGTACTTC.

This clonotype has ten or more counts. This chain connects TRBV6-5 to TRBJ2-2; TRBD1 or TRBD2 may be the D gene (6 bases each). Per the germline V gene, CDR1 is MNHEY and CDR2 is SVGAGI. This CDR3 has 14 amino acids. V was pared by 7 bases and J by 6 bases, with 15 bases between. The CDR3 reads CASTRGGPAGELFF. In nucleotides, the CDR3 is TGTGCCAGCACTCGTGGGGGGCCAGCCGGGGAGCTGTTTTTT.

This clonotype occurred a few times. This sequence joins TRBV5-5 and TRBJ1-5; D is ambiguous. The V gene's germline CDR1 is SGHKS and CDR2 YYEKEE (reference sequence). The CDR3 extends over 14 amino acids. Trimming took off 3 bases at V and 0 bases at J, with 7 bases between the two ends. The CDR3 DNA reads as TGTGCCAGCAGCTCACATGATAGCAATCAGCCCCAGCATTTT. Translating gives CASSSHDSNQPQHF.

This clonotype was seen ten or more times. The chain uses TRBV12-3 or TRBV12-4 and TRBJ2-3, with D perhaps matching TRBD2 (7 bases). The V gene lost 7 bases and the J gene lost 4 bases, with 18 bases spanning the gap. The CDR3 runs to 15 residues. CDR3 sequence: CASNPGGGGPDTQYF. CDR3 coding DNA: TGTGCCAGCAACCCGGGGGGCGGGGGCCCAGATACGCAGTATTTT.

This clonotype was counted a few times. This chain uses TRBV9 with TRBJ1-2, with TRBD1 matching over 7 bases. Unmatched junction bases numbered 3, after V lost 1 base and J lost 3 bases. In germline, CDR1 is SGDLS, CDR2 YYNGEE. This CDR3 has 14 amino acids. The CDR3 spells CASSVQGGDYGYTF. The CDR3 coding sequence is TGTGCCAGCAGCGTACAAGGGGGCGACTATGGCTACACCTTC.

The CDR3 DNA follows: TGTGCCAGCACCCTTACAGGGCCGAACACTGAAGCTTTCTTT. The encoded protein is CASTLTGPNTEAFF. The chain is built from TRBV6-6 and TRBJ1-1; maybe TRBD1 (6 bases). The CDR3 is 14 residues long. The V gene lost 7 bases and the J gene lost 1 base, with 13 bases spanning the gap. In germline, CDR1 is MNHNY, CDR2 SVGAGI (reference sequence).